This T cell receptor beta chain is from a study of neurological immune-mediated disorders. Study observations and caveats: None of the CDR3 amino acid sequences in expanded clones turned up in more than one subject, which points to private repertoires in all groups.

This clonotype was counted ten times or more. Its specificity is unknown. Noted time point: technical triplicate 3. Unsorted libraries were generated from 2 million PBMCs held at -80 degrees C. Germline CDR1 reads MGHRA; CDR2 reads YSYEKL. The CDR3 runs 17 residues. V was trimmed by 6 bases and J by 2 bases, leaving 22 bases between them. Via MiXCR, TCRdb re-called the 5' RACE reads, giving one row per CDR3 protein. The repertoire holds some 48,000 distinct CDR3 sequences, with approximately 21% as singletons. The TCR originated in a man aged 60 to 69 with HTLV-1-associated myelopathy (HAM/TSP). The sample was PBMCs. This chain uses TRBV4-1 with TRBJ1-2, with TRBD1 as a possible D gene (5 bases). CDR3 DNA: TGCGCCAGCAGTCAGGGTGTAATTTCGAACACAAACTATGGCTACACCTTC. Translated: CASSQGVISNTNYGYTF.